This paragraph covers one TCR beta chain sequence. In this sample, this clonotype turned up a few times. What this receptor recognizes is not known. No much larger clonotype is one base removed from it; base qualities were not supplied. This specimen belongs to a study of identical twins (TCRdb year 2016). Turning to the overall study: To test whether fetal clonotypes persist, the study used deep sequencing on TCR alpha and beta repertoires from monozygotic twins, unrelated adults of various ages, and cord blood. Replicate twin experiments were performed at different times using different library preparation protocols to rule out contamination.

What the authors observed across the whole study: Compared with coincidental sharing between unrelated individuals, out-of-frame TCR alpha sequences shared between twins had an excess of sequences with low generation probability. Because the same donors could not be followed over many years, the conclusions relied on cross-sectional statistical analysis. Abundant cord blood beta clonotypes carried fewer insertions; young adult naive repertoires showed a weaker similar trend, while memory repertoires showed none. Invariant T cells such as MAIT and iNKT could partly confound zero-insertion analyses, though diverse VJ usage argued against this for most clonotypes. In monozygotic twins, recombination models systematically underestimated out-of-frame TCR alpha sharing, but the models matched the sharing seen between unrelated individuals. The excess sharing between twins in beta out-of-frame sequences was weaker because fewer shared sequences reduced the signal-to-noise ratio.

Every donor was a healthy Caucasian. CDR1 is given as MNHEY and CDR2 as SMNVEV, both from the germline V gene (reference sequence). At the junction V is shortened by 5 bases and J by 2 bases; bases outside the gene matches: 9. The CDR3 goes from the cysteine to the phenylalanine over 16 residues. CDR3 DNA is the only sequence kept; it has 48 bases, read in frame from the first base. Libraries were prepared through 5' RACE. Sequencing took place on an Illumina HiSeq 2000. A universal primer binding site was added through template switching, and the final cDNA carried a unique molecular identifier so that TCR cDNA molecules could be counted accurately. Specific primers in the conserved constant-segment region were used to synthesize first-strand cDNA for the TCR alpha and beta chains. To control for contamination, every cDNA library carried two barcodes: a SMART-Mk sample barcode plus Illumina barcodes. TruSeq adapter sequences and Illumina sample barcodes were added in two successive PCR steps. The Illumina HiSeq platform was used with custom primers to sequence TCR alpha and beta cDNA libraries. Per the original workflow: MiGEC processed the raw reads to extract unique molecular identifiers, while MiXCR was used to determine the CDR3 positions. Recombination models were inferred per individual with the repgenHMM and IGoR tools using an EM algorithm. The analysis of shared clonotypes was done with the tcR package in R, with sharing normalized by the product of cloneset sizes. Out-of-frame nonproductive sequences were analyzed to study raw recombination free of thymic and clonal selection effects. TCRdb redid the processing of the public reads, applying fastp at Q25 and MiXCR, and retained in-frame beta chains. Duplicate CDR3 protein sequences are folded into a single record with the most common DNA and genes. TCRdb, not the authors, supplied the V and J calls. The sample data list around 1.7 million distinct CDR3 sequences, and less than 35% of these were observed just once. The ten largest clones take up more than 0.25% of the sample.

Rearrangement joined TRBV27 to TRBJ2-7; 10 bases in the junction line up with TRBD2. The TCR originated in a newborn girl in good health. The sample comprised cord blood. The CDR3 loop reads CASSASGTSAAYEQYF. Here is the DNA: TGTGCCAGCAGTGCGTCCGGGACTAGCGCTGCCTACGAGCAGTACTTC.